Listed below are T cell receptor beta chains from one sample, sequenced in a study of tumor-infiltrating lymphocytes in primary liver carcinoma. TCRdb re-derived calls from the multiplex PCR reads in MiXCR, one entry per CDR3 protein. The sample shows just over 300,000 distinct CDR3 sequences, 50% to 60% of them seen only once. Sample: peripheral blood. The receptors here all came from a woman younger than 45 with primary liver carcinoma and hepatitis B virus infection. CDR3s include the opening cysteine and the closing phenylalanine or tryptophan. A D gene is named only where the DNA matches it firmly. Not all rows give a size; the values are once, few, many and, for expanded clones, a class.

d_call,v_call,clone_size,j_call,cdr3_aa,cdr3_nt
NA,TRBV5-5,many,TRBJ1-1,CASSLGTQRLNTEAFF,TGTGCCAGCAGCTTGGGTACCCAACGCCTGAACACTGAAGCTTTCTTT
TRBD2,TRBV11-3,NA,TRBJ2-3,CASSFSGSRTDTQCF,TGTGCCAGCAGCTTTAGCGGGAGTCGGACAGATACGCAGTGTTTT
NA,TRBV12-3/TRBV12-4,once,TRBJ2-5,CVSSGRESSQGTQYF,TGTGTCAGCAGTGGCCGGGAGTCGAGCCAAGGGACCCAGTACTTC
TRBD1,TRBV7-9,NA,TRBJ2-1,CASLPWTGGNEQFF,TGTGCCAGCTTACCCTGGACAGGGGGCAATGAGCAGTTCTTC
TRBD2,TRBV7-9,once,TRBJ2-1,CASSPAGLASYNEQFF,TGTGCCAGCAGCCCCGCCGGACTAGCGTCCTACAATGAGCAGTTCTTC
NA,TRBV4-3,once,TRBJ1-2,CDSRVELEIYGYTF,TGCGACAGCAGAGTTGAGTTGGAGATCTATGGCTACACCTTC
NA,TRBV29-1,many,TRBJ2-3,CSVASSDLTQYF,TGCAGCGTGGCTAGTTCGGACCTCACGCAGTATTTT
TRBD2,TRBV23-1,many,TRBJ2-1,CASSREGPANNEQFF,TGCGCCAGCAGTCGGGAGGGCCCAGCCAACAATGAGCAGTTCTTC
NA,TRBV12-3/TRBV12-4,once,TRBJ1-2,CACRALGGYTF,TGTGCCTGCCGGGCTCTAGGTGGCTACACCTTC
NA,TRBV11-2,NA,TRBJ2-2,CTSSLDVNTLSGELFF,TGTACCAGCAGCTTAGACGTAAACACATTATCCGGGGAGCTGTTTTTT
NA,TRBV4-1,many,TRBJ2-3,CASSQPNTDTQYF,TGCGCCAGCAGCCAACCGAACACAGATACGCAGTATTTT
TRBD1,TRBV6-6,NA,TRBJ1-1,CASSYPPTGLNTEAFF,TGTGCCAGCAGTTACCCCCCGACAGGGTTGAACACTGAAGCTTTCTTT
NA,TRBV4-2,NA,TRBJ2-2,CASSQDPLRWTNTGELFF,TGTGCCAGCAGCCAAGATCCGCTTCGTTGGACGAACACCGGGGAGCTGTTTTTT
NA,TRBV7-8,NA,TRBJ2-1,CASSFWGLQFF,TGTGCCAGCAGCTTCTGGGGCTTGCAGTTCTTC
NA,TRBV6-1,many,TRBJ1-1,CASINQGHREAFF,TGTGCCAGCATTAACCAAGGACACCGTGAAGCTTTCTTT
TRBD1,TRBV4-3,NA,TRBJ2-3,CASSPDWDSFLTDTQYF,TGCGCCAGCAGCCCAGATTGGGACAGCTTCCTCACAGATACGCAGTATTTT
NA,TRBV29-1,many,TRBJ2-5,CSVGHSETQYF,TGCAGCGTTGGGCACTCGGAGACCCAGTACTTC
NA,TRBV5-3,NA,TRBJ1-5,CAREGGNQPQHF,TGTGCCAGGGAGGGGGGTAATCAGCCCCAGCATTTT
TRBD2,TRBV10-1,NA,TRBJ2-2,CASSEGRTSGNTGELFF,TGCGCCAGCAGTGAGGGAAGGACTAGCGGAAACACCGGGGAGCTGTTTTTT
NA,TRBV29-1,many,TRBJ2-7,CSVVTAYEQYF,TGCAGCGTTGTGACAGCCTACGAGCAGTACTTC
NA,TRBV28,few,TRBJ1-6,CASRSDLNSPLHF,TGTGCCAGCAGGAGTGACTTGAATTCACCCCTCCACTTT
TRBD1,TRBV6-5,many,TRBJ2-7,CASSKNQGQGYSYEQYF,TGTGCCAGCAGCAAAAACCAGGGACAGGGATACTCCTACGAGCAGTACTTC
NA,TRBV13,NA,TRBJ2-5,CASGSPAIGDYGETQYF,TGTGCCAGCGGCTCCCCGGCTATTGGCGATTACGGGGAGACCCAGTACTTC
TRBD2,TRBV11-2,NA,TRBJ2-1,CASSLGLAGSNEQFF,TGTGCCAGCAGCTTGGGACTAGCGGGGAGCAATGAGCAGTTCTTC
TRBD1,TRBV6-1,NA,TRBJ2-7,CASSGEAGQGFHEQYF,TGTGCCAGCAGTGGCGAAGCAGGACAGGGGTTCCACGAGCAGTACTTC
NA,TRBV10-3,NA,TRBJ2-7,CAISDGPASERGEQYF,TGTGCCATCAGTGATGGACCAGCTAGCGAGCGAGGCGAGCAGTACTTC
NA,TRBV5-6,once,TRBJ2-6,CARSLRSGTGANVLTF,TGTGCCAGGAGCTTGCGTTCAGGGACCGGGGCCAACGTCCTGACTTTC
NA,TRBV11-2,many,TRBJ2-5,CASSSPQTTIETQYF,TGTGCCAGCAGCTCTCCCCAAACTACGATAGAGACCCAGTACTTC
NA,TRBV4-1,many,TRBJ2-5,CASSQAGTTGQETQYF,TGCGCCAGCAGCCAAGCCGGGACAACGGGCCAAGAGACCCAGTACTTC
TRBD1,TRBV2,once,TRBJ2-1,CASTTGTGSPNEQFF,TGTGCCAGCACTACTGGGACAGGGAGTCCCAATGAGCAGTTCTTC
NA,TRBV11-1,NA,TRBJ1-1,CASSSRTTNTKAFF,TGTGCCAGCAGCTCAAGGACAACGAACACTAAGGCTTTCTTT
NA,TRBV11-3,many,TRBJ1-1,CASGLGGNTEAFF,TGTGCCAGCGGGTTGGGGGGGAACACTGAAGCTTTCTTT
NA,TRBV12-3/TRBV12-4,NA,TRBJ2-7,CASTSDAGSHEQYF,TGTGCCAGCACCAGCGACGCCGGCTCCCACGAGCAGTACTTC
TRBD2,TRBV29-1,NA,TRBJ2-2,CSVGDRASGENIGELFF,TGCAGTGTTGGAGACAGAGCCAGCGGGGAAAACATAGGGGAGCTGTTTTTT
NA,TRBV6-5,NA,TRBJ2-2,CASRIVGLHHTGKLFF,TGTGCTAGCAGGATCGTAGGCTTGCACCACACCGGGAAGCTGTTTTTT
NA,TRBV11-2,medium-sized,TRBJ2-3,CASSLERITDTQYF,TGTGCCAGCAGCTTAGAGCGGATCACAGATACGCAGTATTTT
NA,TRBV6-5,many,TRBJ2-1,CASSYLGAGESYNEQFF,TGTGCCAGCAGTTACCTCGGGGCAGGTGAATCCTACAATGAGCAGTTCTTC
NA,TRBV5-5,NA,TRBJ2-7,CASSPQAGVYKQYF,TGTGCTAGCAGCCCCCAGGCAGGGGTTTACAAGCAGTACTTC
NA,TRBV6-2/TRBV6-3,once,TRBJ2-1,CASLSTSMPLSVNEQFF,TGTGCCAGTCTTTCCACCTCGATGCCTCTCTCGGTGAATGAGCAGTTCTTC
TRBD1,TRBV12-3/TRBV12-4,NA,TRBJ2-2,CASSSRTGGSGELFF,TGTGCCAGCAGTTCCCGGACAGGGGGCAGCGGGGAGCTGTTTTTT
NA,TRBV6-5,many,TRBJ2-1,CASSSRPGRAYNEQFF,TGTGCCAGCAGTTCGAGACCGGGACGGGCCTACAATGAGCAGTTCTTC
NA,TRBV11-3,NA,TRBJ2-3,CVSSITGSTDTQYF,TGTGTCAGCAGCATCACAGGGAGCACAGATACGCAGTATTTT
NA,TRBV5-4,NA,TRBJ2-4,CASGGADINIQYF,TGTGCCAGCGGGGGGGCAGATATAAACATTCAGTACTTC
NA,TRBV7-9,few,TRBJ2-3,CASSPLFRDTQYF,TGTGCCAGCAGCCCCCTCTTCCGGGATACGCAGTATTTT
NA,TRBV4-2,many,TRBJ2-7,CASSQVGDEQYF,TGTGCCAGCAGCCAAGTGGGGGACGAGCAGTACTTC
NA,TRBV6-5,NA,TRBJ2-1,CATRELLGDEHFF,TGTGCAACTAGAGAGCTGTTGGGCGATGAGCACTTCTTC
TRBD1,TRBV9,NA,TRBJ2-7,CASSVDRGSSEQYF,TGTGCCAGCAGCGTGGACAGGGGGAGTTCCGAGCAGTACTTC
NA,TRBV29-1,few,TRBJ1-1,CSALRELNTEAFF,TGCAGCGCGCTTAGGGAGTTGAACACTGAAGCTTTCTTT
NA,TRBV12-3/TRBV12-4,NA,TRBJ2-7,CASSLNRQYEQYF,TGTGCCAGCAGCCTGAACAGACAGTACGAGCAGTACTTC